This T cell receptor (beta chain) was sequenced for a study of blood T cell repertoires in COVID-19. Assay: immunoSEQ multiplex PCR; the TCRdb copy retains only in-frame clones and omits some. Among about 47,000 clones listed, less than 90% were seen once. This clonotype originated in a man aged 60 to 75 with active COVID-19. The sequenced sample was peripheral blood.

The CDR3: CASSGWGERETQYF. In DNA form, the CDR3 reads TGCGCCAGCAGCGGCTGGGGGGAGAGAGAGACCCAGTACTTC. V and J are TRBV5-1 and TRBJ2-5; D perhaps matches TRBD2 (6 bases). The CDR3 has 14 residues. CDR1 and CDR2 (germline): SGHRS, YFSETQ. V lost 4 bases and J 4 bases, leaving 14 bases between the germline ends.